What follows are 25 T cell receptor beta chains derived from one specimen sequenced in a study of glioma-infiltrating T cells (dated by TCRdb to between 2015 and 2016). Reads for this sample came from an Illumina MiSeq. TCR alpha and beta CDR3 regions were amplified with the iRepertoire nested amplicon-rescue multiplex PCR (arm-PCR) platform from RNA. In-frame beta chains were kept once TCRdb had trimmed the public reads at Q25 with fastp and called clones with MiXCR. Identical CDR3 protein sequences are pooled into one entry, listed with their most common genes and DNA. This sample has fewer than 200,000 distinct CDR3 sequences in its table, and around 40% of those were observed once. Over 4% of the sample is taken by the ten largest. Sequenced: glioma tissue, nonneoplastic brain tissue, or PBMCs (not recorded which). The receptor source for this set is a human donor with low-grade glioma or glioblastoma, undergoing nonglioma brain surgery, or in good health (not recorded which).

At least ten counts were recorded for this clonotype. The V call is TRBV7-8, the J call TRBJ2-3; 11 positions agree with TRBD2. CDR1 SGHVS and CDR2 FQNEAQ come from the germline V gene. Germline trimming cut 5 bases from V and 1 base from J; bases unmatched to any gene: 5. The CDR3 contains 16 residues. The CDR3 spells CASSRTLAGGTDTQYF. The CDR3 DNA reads TGTGCCAGCAGCCGCACACTAGCGGGGGGCACAGATACGCAGTATTTT.

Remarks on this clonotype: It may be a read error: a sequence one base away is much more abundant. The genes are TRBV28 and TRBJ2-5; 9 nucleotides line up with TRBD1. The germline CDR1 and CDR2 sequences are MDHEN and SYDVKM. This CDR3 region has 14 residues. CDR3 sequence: CSSSLGTGQETQYF. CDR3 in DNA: TGTTCCAGCAGTTTGGGGACAGGGCAAGAGACCCAGTACTTC.

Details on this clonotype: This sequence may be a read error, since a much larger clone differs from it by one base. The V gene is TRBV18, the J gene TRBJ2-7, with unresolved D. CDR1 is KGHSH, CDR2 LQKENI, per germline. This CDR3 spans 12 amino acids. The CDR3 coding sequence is TGTGCCAGATCACCGCAGAGCTACGAGCAGTACTTC. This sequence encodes CARSPQSYEQYF.

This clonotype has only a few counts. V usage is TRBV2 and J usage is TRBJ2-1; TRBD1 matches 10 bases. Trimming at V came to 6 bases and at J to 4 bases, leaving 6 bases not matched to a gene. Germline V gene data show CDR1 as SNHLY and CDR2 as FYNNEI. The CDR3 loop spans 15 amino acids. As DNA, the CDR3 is TGTGCCAGCAGAGCCGGGACAGGGGAATACAATGAGCAGTTCTTC. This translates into CASRAGTGEYNEQFF.

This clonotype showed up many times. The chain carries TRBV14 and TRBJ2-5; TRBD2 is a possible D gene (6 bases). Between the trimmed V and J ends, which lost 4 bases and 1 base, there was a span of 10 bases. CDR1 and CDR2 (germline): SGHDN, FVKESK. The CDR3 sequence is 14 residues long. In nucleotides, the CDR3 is TGTGCCAGCAGCCTCATTAGCGGCCAAGAGACCCAGTACTTC. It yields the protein CASSLISGQETQYF.

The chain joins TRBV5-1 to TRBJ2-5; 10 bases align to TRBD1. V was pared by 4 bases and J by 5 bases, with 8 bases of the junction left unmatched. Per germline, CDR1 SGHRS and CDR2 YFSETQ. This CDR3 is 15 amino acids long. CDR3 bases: TGCGCCAGCAGCGACACCGGGACAGGGGACGAGACCCAGTACTTC. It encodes CASSDTGTGDETQYF. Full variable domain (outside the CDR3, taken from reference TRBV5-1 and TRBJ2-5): KAGVTQTPRYLIKTRGQQVTLSCSPISGHRSVSWYQQTPGQGLQFLFEYFSETQRNKGNFPGRFSGRQFSNSRSEMNVSTLELGDSALYLCASSDTGTGDETQYFGPGTRLLVL.

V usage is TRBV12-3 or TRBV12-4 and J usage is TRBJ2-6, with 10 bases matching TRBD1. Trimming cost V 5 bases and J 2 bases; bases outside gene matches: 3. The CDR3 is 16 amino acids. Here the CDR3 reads CASSRQGATGANVLTF. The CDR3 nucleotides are TGTGCCAGCAGTAGACAGGGGGCAACTGGGGCCAACGTCCTGACTTTC.

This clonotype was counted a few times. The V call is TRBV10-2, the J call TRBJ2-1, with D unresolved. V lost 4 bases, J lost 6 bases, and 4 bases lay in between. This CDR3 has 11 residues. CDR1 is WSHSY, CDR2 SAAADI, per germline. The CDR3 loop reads CASSGTNEQFF. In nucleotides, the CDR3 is TGCGCCAGCAGTGGGACCAATGAGCAGTTCTTC.

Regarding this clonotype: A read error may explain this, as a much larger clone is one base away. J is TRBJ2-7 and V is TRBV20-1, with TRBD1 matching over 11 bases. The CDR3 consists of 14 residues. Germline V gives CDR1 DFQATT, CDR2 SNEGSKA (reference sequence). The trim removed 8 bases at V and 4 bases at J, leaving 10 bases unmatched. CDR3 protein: CSCIARDRGYEQYF. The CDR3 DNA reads TGCAGTTGCATAGCCCGGGACAGGGGGTACGAGCAGTACTTC.

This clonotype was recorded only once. CDR3 nucleotides: TGTGCCAGCAGACACTCGTCGGACAATCCCTATGGCTACACCTTC. Its protein product is CASRHSSDNPYGYTF. This chain links TRBV6-6 with TRBJ1-2; tentatively, D is TRBD1 (5 bases). Deletions cut 6 bases from V and 4 bases from J, with 18 bases between. The CDR3 is 15 amino acids. Germline V gives CDR1 MNHNY, CDR2 SVGAGI (reference sequence).

The CDR3 DNA reads as TGTGCCAGCAGTCGGGACCTTAATGAAAAACTGTTTTTT. It specifies CASSRDLNEKLFF. J is TRBJ1-4 and V is TRBV14, with D tentatively TRBD1 (5 bases). V was cut by 6 bases and J by 4 bases, with 9 bases left in between. This CDR3 region has 13 residues. Germline V gene data show CDR1 as SGHDN and CDR2 as FVKESK.

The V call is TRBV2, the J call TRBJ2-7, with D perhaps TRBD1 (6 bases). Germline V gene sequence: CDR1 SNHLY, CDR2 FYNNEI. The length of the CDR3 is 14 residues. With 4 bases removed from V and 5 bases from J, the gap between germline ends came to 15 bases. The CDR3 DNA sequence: TGTGCCAGCAGTGTACAGGGTGTCGGTAACGAGCAGTACTTC. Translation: CASSVQGVGNEQYF.

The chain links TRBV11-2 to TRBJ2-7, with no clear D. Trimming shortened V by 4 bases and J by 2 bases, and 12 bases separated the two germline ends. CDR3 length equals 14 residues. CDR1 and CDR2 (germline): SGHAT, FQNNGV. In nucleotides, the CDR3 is TGTGCCAGCAGCTCCAACCCAGTTACCTACGAGCAGTACTTC. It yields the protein CASSSNPVTYEQYF.

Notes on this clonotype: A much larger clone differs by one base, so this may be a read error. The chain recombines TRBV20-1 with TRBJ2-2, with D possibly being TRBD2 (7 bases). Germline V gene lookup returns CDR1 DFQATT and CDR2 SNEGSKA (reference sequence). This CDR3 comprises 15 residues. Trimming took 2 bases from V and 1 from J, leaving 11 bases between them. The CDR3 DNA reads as TGCAGTGCTAGAAGAGGGGGGGAGAACACCGGGGAGCTGTTTTTT. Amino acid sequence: CSARRGGENTGELFF.

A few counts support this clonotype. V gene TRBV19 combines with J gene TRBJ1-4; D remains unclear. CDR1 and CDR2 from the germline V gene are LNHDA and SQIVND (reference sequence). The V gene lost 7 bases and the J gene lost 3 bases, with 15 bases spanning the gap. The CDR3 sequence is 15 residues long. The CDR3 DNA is TGTGCCAGTAAAAGGACCACGGCGGCTAATGAAAAACTGTTTTTT. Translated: CASKRTTAANEKLFF.

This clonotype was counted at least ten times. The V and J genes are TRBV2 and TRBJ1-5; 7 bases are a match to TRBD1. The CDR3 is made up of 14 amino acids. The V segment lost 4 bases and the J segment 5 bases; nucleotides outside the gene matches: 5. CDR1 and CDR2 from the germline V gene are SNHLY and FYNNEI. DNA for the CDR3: TGTGCCAGCAGTGGAACAGGGGTGTATCAGCCCCAGCATTTT. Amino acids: CASSGTGVYQPQHF.

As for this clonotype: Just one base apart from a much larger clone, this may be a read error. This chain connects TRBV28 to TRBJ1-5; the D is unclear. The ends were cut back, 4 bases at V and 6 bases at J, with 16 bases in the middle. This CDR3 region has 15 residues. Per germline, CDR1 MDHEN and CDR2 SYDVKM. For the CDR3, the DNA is TGTGCCAGCAGTTCCCGGGCCCCCCTTAGTCAGCCCCAGCATTTT. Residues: CASSSRAPLSQPQHF.

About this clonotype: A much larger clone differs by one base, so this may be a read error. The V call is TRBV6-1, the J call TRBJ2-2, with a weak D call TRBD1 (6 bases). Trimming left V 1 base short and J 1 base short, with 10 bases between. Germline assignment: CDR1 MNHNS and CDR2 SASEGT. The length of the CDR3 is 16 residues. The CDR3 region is CASSEVRGGNTGELFF. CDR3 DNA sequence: TGTGCCAGCAGTGAAGTCAGAGGGGGGAACACCGGGGAGCTGTTTTTT.

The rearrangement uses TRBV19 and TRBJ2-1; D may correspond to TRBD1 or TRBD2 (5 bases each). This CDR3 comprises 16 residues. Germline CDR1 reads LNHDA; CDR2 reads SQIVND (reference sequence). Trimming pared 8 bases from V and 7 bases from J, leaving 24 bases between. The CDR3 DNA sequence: TGTGCCAGTGGCCCGGGACCCCTTTACAAGCCGAATGAGCAGTTCTTC. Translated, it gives CASGPGPLYKPNEQFF.

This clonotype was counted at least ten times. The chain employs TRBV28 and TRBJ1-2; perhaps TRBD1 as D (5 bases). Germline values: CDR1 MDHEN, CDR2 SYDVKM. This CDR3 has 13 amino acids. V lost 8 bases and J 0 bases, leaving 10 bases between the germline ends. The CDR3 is CASDPRANYGYTF. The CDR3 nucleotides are TGTGCCAGCGACCCCAGGGCTAACTATGGCTACACCTTC.

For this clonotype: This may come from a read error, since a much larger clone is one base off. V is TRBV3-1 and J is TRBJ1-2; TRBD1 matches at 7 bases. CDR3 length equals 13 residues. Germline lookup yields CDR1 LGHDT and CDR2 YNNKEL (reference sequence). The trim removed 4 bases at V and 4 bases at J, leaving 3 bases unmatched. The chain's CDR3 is CASSLGDSYGYTF. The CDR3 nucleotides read TGTGCCAGCAGCCTAGGGGACAGCTATGGCTACACCTTC.

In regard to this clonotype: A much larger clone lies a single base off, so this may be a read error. CDR3 in amino acids: CSARPVLVSYEQYF. The CDR3 DNA follows: TGCAGTGCTAGACCGGTACTAGTGTCCTACGAGCAGTACTTC. This rearrangement joins TRBV20-1 to TRBJ2-7, with D perhaps matching TRBD2 (5 bases). CDR3 length: 14 residues. Germline CDR1 reads DFQATT; CDR2 reads SNEGSKA (reference sequence). Trimming left V 2 bases short and J 1 base short, with 12 bases between.

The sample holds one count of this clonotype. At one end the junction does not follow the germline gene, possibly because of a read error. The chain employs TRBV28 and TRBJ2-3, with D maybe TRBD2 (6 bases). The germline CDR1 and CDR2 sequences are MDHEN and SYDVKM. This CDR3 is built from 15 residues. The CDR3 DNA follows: TGTGTCAGCAGTTTAACGGGAGAAGGAACAGATACGCAGTATTTT. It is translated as CVSSLTGEGTDTQYF.

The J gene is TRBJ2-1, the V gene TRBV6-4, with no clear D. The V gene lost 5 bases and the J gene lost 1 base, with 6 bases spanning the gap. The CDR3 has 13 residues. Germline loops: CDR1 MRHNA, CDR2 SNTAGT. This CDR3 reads CASSFHSYNEQFF. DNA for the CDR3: TGTGCCAGCAGTTTTCATTCCTACAATGAGCAGTTCTTC.

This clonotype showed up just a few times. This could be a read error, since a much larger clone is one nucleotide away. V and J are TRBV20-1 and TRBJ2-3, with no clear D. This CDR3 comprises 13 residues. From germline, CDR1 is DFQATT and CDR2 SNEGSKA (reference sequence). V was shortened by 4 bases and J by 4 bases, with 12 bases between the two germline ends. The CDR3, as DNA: TGCAGTGCTAAATATGGGAAGCCAGATACGCAGTATTTT. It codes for CSAKYGKPDTQYF.